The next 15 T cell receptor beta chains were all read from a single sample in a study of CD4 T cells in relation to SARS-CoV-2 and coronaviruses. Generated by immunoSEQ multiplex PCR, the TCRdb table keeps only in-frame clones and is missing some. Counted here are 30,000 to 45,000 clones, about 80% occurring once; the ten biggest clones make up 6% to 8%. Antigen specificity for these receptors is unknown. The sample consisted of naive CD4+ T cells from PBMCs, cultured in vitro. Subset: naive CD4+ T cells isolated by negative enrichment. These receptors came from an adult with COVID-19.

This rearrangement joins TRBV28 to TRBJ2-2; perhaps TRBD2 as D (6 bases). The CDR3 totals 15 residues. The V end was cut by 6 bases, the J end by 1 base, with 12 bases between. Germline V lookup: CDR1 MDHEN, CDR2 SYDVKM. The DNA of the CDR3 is TGTGCCAGCAGGTCCCCGGGGGAGAACACCGGGGAGCTGTTTTTT. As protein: CASRSPGENTGELFF.

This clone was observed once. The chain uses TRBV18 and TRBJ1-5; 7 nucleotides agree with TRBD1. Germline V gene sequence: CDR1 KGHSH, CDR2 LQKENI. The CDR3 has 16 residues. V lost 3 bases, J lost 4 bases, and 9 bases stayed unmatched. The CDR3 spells CASSPTGLAGNQPQHF. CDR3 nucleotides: TGTGCCAGCTCACCGACAGGGCTCGCCGGGAATCAGCCCCAGCATTTT.

The CDR3 DNA reads TGTGCCAGTAGTATAGGCGGGAGTACCTACAATGAGCAGTTCTTC. This codes for CASSIGGSTYNEQFF. The V and J genes are TRBV19 and TRBJ2-1; TRBD2 aligns across 7 bases. This CDR3 has 15 amino acids. Trimming removed 1 base from V and 2 bases from J; junction bases left unmatched: 2. Germline lookup yields CDR1 LNHDA and CDR2 SQIVND (reference sequence).

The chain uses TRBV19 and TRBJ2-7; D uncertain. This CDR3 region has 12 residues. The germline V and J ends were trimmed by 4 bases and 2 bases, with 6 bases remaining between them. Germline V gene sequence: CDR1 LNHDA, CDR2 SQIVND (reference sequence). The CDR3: CASSTGPYEQYF. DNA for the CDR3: TGTGCCAGTAGTACAGGACCCTACGAGCAGTACTTC.

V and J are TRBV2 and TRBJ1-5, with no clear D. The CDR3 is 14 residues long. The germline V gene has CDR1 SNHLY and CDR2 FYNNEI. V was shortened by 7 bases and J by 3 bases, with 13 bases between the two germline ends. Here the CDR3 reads CASTPRRLNQPQHF. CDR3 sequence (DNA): TGTGCCAGCACCCCCCGACGGCTCAATCAGCCCCAGCATTTT.

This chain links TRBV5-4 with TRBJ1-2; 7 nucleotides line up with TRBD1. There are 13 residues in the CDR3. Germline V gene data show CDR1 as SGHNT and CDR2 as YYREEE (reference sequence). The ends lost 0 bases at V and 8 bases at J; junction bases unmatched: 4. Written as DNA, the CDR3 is TGTGCCAGCAGCTTGGTAGGGGGCGGAGGCTACACCTTC. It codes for CASSLVGGGGYTF.

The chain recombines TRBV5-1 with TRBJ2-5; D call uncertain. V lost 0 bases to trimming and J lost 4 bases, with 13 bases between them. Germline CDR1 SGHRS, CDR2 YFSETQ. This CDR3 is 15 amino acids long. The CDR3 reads CASSLELPSRETQYF. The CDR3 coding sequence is TGCGCCAGCAGCTTGGAACTACCATCCAGAGAGACCCAGTACTTC.

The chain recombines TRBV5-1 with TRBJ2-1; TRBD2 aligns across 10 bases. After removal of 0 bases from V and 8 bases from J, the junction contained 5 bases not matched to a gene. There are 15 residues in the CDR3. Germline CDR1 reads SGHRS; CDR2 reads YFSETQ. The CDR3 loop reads CASSLELAGAYEQFF. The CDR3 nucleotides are TGCGCCAGCAGCTTGGAGCTAGCGGGAGCCTATGAGCAGTTCTTC.

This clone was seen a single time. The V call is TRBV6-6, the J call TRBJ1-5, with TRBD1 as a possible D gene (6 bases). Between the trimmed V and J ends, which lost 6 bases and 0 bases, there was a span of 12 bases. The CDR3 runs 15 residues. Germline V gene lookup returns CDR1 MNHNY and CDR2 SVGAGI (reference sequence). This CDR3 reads CASRRDTVSNQPQHF. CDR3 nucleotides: TGTGCCAGCAGAAGGGACACAGTTAGCAATCAGCCCCAGCATTTT.

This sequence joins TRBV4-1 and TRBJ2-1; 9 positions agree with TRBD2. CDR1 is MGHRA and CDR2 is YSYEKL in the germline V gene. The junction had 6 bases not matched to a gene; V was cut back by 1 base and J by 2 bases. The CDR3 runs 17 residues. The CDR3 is CASSQVRASGTYNEQFF. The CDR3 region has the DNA TGCGCCAGCAGCCAAGTTAGGGCTAGCGGGACCTACAATGAGCAGTTCTTC.

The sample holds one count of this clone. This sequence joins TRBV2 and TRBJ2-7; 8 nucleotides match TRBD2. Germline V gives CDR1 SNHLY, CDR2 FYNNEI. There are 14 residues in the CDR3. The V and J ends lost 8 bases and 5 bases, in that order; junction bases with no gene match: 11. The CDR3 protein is CASGLGAGVHEQYF. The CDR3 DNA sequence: TGTGCCAGCGGGCTGGGAGCGGGAGTCCACGAGCAGTACTTC. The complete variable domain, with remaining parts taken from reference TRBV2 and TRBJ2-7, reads EPEVTQTPSHQVTQMGQEVILRCVPISNHLYFYWYRQILGQKVEFLVSFYNNEISEKSEIFDDQFSVERPDGSNFTLKIRSTKLEDSAMYFCASGLGAGVHEQYFGPGTRLTVT.

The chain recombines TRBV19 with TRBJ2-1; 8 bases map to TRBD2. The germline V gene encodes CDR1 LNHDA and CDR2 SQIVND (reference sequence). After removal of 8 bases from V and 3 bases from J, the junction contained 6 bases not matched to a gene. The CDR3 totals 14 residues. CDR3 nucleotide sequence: TGTGCCAGTCGGGTACTAGCGGACTACAATGAGCAGTTCTTC. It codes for CASRVLADYNEQFF.

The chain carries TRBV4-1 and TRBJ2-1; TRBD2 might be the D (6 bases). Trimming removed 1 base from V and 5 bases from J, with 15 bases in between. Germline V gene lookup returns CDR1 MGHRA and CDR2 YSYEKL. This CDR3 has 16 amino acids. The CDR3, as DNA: TGCGCCAGCAGCCAAGTGGTGGGACTCCCGAACAATGAGCAGTTCTTC. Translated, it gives CASSQVVGLPNNEQFF.

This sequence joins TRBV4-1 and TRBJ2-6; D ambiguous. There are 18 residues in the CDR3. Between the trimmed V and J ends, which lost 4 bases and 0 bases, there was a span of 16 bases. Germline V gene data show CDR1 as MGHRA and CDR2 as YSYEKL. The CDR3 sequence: CASSPRALDSSGANVLTF. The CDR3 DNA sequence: TGCGCCAGCAGCCCCCGAGCGCTCGATTCCTCTGGGGCCAACGTCCTGACTTTC.

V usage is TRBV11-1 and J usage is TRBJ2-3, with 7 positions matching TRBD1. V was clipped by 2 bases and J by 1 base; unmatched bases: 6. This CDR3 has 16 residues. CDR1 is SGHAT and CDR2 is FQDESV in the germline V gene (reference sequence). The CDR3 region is CASSLRGRWGTDTQYF. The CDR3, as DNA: TGTGCCAGCAGCTTAAGGGGGCGTTGGGGCACAGATACGCAGTATTTT.